One sample yielded the 28 T cell receptor beta chains listed below, sequenced in a study of cytomegalovirus exposure and HLA in healthy donors. Researchers ran the PCR with 60 Vbeta and 13 Jbeta primers. Clones were sequenced by immunoSEQ multiplex PCR, and TCRdb holds only the in-frame ones, with some missing. The table has some 100,000 clones, 75% seen once. The source material was PBMCs. The receptor source for this set is a young woman in good health and CMV-seropositive.

The sample holds a few counts of this clone. V and J are TRBV27 and TRBJ2-7, with 9 positions matching TRBD1. Germline CDR1 is MNHEY and CDR2 is SMNVEV (reference sequence). This CDR3 is built from 18 residues. The ends lost 6 bases at V and 3 bases at J; junction bases unmatched: 18. The CDR3 sequence is CASSPIGTGIRSLYEQYF. CDR3 coding DNA: TGTGCCAGCAGCCCTATCGGGACAGGGATCCGATCCCTCTACGAGCAGTACTTC.

This clone was found a few times. The chain carries TRBV4-1 and TRBJ1-3; TRBD1 matches 7 bases. CDR1 MGHRA and CDR2 YSYEKL come from the germline V gene. The V segment lost 3 bases and the J segment 8 bases; nucleotides outside the gene matches: 13. This CDR3 has 16 residues. The CDR3 region has the DNA TGCGCCAGCAGCCAGCCGCTCTGGACAGGATCGGACACCATATATTTT. Amino acid sequence: CASSQPLWTGSDTIYF.

This chain links TRBV5-1 with TRBJ2-7; D uncertain. Germline assignment: CDR1 SGHRS and CDR2 YFSETQ. V lost 4 bases and J 0 bases, leaving 8 bases between the germline ends. The CDR3 consists of 13 residues. Written as DNA, the CDR3 is TGCGCCAGCAGCGACTGGGTCTCCTACGAGCAGTACTTC. Encoded protein: CASSDWVSYEQYF. Based on the CDR3 plus reference TRBV5-1 and TRBJ2-7, the full variable domain is KAGVTQTPRYLIKTRGQQVTLSCSPISGHRSVSWYQQTPGQGLQFLFEYFSETQRNKGNFPGRFSGRQFSNSRSEMNVSTLELGDSALYLCASSDWVSYEQYFGPGTRLTVT.

The genes are TRBV28 and TRBJ2-2; 12 bases line up with TRBD2. The CDR3 is 16 residues long. After removal of 6 bases from V and 5 bases from J, the junction contained 7 bases not matched to a gene. CDR1 is MDHEN, CDR2 SYDVKM, per germline. CDR3 DNA: TGTGCCAGCAGCGTGAGACTAGCGGGAGTGACCGGGGAGCTGTTTTTT. Its translation is CASSVRLAGVTGELFF.

This clone was seen just once. The chain employs TRBV27 and TRBJ2-7; D uncertain. The V gene's germline CDR1 is MNHEY and CDR2 SMNVEV (reference sequence). The CDR3 runs 13 residues. V lost 6 bases and J lost 2, with 11 bases in between. CDR3 bases: TGTGCCAGCAGCTTGACTTATGCCTACGAGCAGTACTTC. Its translation: CASSLTYAYEQYF.

The chain combines TRBV6-6 with TRBJ2-3, with 9 bases fitting TRBD2. The germline CDR1 and CDR2 sequences are MNHNY and SVGAGI (reference sequence). The CDR3 loop spans 15 amino acids. Trimming at V came to 8 bases and at J to 4 bases, leaving 10 bases not matched to a gene. The CDR3 sequence: CASAAAAGGADTQYF. In DNA, the CDR3 is TGTGCCAGCGCAGCTGCAGCGGGAGGAGCAGATACGCAGTATTTT.

CDR3 amino acids: CALGSSGDNEQFF. The CDR3 DNA is TGTGCCTTAGGCAGTAGCGGGGACAATGAGCAGTTCTTC. V gene TRBV30 combines with J gene TRBJ2-1; TRBD2 aligns across 8 bases. Germline V gene data show CDR1 as GTSNPN and CDR2 as SVGIG (reference sequence). Losses at the gene ends were 7 bases for V and 5 bases for J; bases not matched to a gene: 7. The length of the CDR3 is 13 residues.

This clone was recorded a few times. V gene TRBV20-1 combines with J gene TRBJ2-5; D is uncertain. The CDR3 spans 11 residues. Germline V CDR1 and CDR2: DFQATT, SNEGSKA (reference sequence). Trimming stripped 4 bases from V and 5 bases from J, with 8 bases between. The CDR3 region is CSATTGETQYF. CDR3 coding DNA: TGCAGTGCTACGACCGGGGAGACCCAGTACTTC.

The chain combines TRBV28 with TRBJ2-3; 7 positions match TRBD2. Trimming took 8 bases from V and 0 from J; bases not matched to a gene: 11. The CDR3 extends over 16 amino acids. Germline loops: CDR1 MDHEN, CDR2 SYDVKM. CDR3 amino acids: CASLGGGARSTDTQYF. CDR3 DNA sequence: TGTGCCAGCCTTGGGGGAGGGGCCCGTAGCACAGATACGCAGTATTTT. The variable domain in full, completed from reference TRBV28 and TRBJ2-3, reads DVKVTQSSRYLVKRTGEKVFLECVQDMDHENMFWYRQDPGLGLRLIYFSYDVKMKEKGDIPEGYSVSREKKERFSLILESASTNQTSMYLCASLGGGARSTDTQYFGPGTRLTVL.

V usage is TRBV19 and J usage is TRBJ2-1, with unresolved D. This CDR3 region has 13 residues. In germline, CDR1 is LNHDA, CDR2 SQIVND (reference sequence). Trimming shortened V by 0 bases and J by 4 bases, and 4 bases separated the two germline ends. CDR3 loop: CASSIDSYNEQFF. The CDR3 nucleotides are TGTGCCAGTAGTATAGACAGTTACAATGAGCAGTTCTTC.

This clone was detected once. This rearrangement joins TRBV9 to TRBJ2-1, with 7 bases fitting TRBD1. V dropped 4 bases and J dropped 1; count of bases not matched to a gene: 8. The CDR3 runs to 16 residues. Germline V CDR1 and CDR2: SGDLS, YYNGEE. CDR3 DNA: TGTGCCAGCAGCTGGGACCGGGACAGATCCTACAATGAGCAGTTCTTC. Translated: CASSWDRDRSYNEQFF.

On this clone: Other nucleotide sequences in the sample specify the same CDR3. The chain couples TRBV28 to TRBJ1-1, with 10 bases that match TRBD1. There are 16 residues in the CDR3. V dropped 6 bases and J dropped 11; count of bases not matched to a gene: 18. Germline V gene lookup returns CDR1 MDHEN and CDR2 SYDVKM. CDR3 sequence (DNA): TGTGCCAGCAGCCCGCCCTCGACAGGGGGCGGCCGGGGCGCTTTCTTT. Protein: CASSPPSTGGGRGAFF.

This chain connects TRBV5-1 to TRBJ1-1; D is possibly TRBD1 (6 bases). CDR3 length equals 16 residues. V dropped 7 bases and J dropped 1 base, with 20 bases sitting between them. Germline-derived CDR1 and CDR2 are SGHRS and YFSETQ. CDR3 sequence (DNA): TGCGCCAGCGGCCCCGAACAGGGCTCTAGGAACACTGAAGCTTTCTTT. As protein: CASGPEQGSRNTEAFF.

This chain joins TRBV9 and TRBJ2-2; 10 bases fit TRBD2. The J segment lost 7 bases and the V segment lost 0 bases, leaving 12 bases of the junction unmatched. The CDR3 has 18 amino acids. Germline loops: CDR1 SGDLS, CDR2 YYNGEE. The CDR3 DNA sequence: TGTGCCAGCAGCGTAGATAGGGTGGCTAGCGGGAGTCACGGGGAGCTGTTTTTT. Translated, it gives CASSVDRVASGSHGELFF. The entire variable domain, with the rest obtained from reference TRBV9 and TRBJ2-2, is as follows: DSGVTQTPKHLITATGQRVTLRCSPRSGDLSVYWYQQSLDQGLQFLIQYYNGEERAKGNILERFSAQQFPDLHSELNLSSLELGDSALYFCASSVDRVASGSHGELFFGEGSRLTVL.

The chain is built from TRBV7-9 and TRBJ2-7, with D possibly matching TRBD2 (5 bases). The CDR3 runs to 15 residues. V lost 1 base and J 0 bases, leaving 10 bases between the germline ends. Germline loops: CDR1 SEHNR, CDR2 FQNEAQ (reference sequence). CDR3 sequence reads: CASSLELDFSYEQYF. The CDR3 DNA is TGTGCCAGCAGCTTAGAACTAGACTTCTCCTACGAGCAGTACTTC. Full variable domain (rest looked up from reference TRBV7-9 and TRBJ2-7): DTGVSQNPRHKITKRGQNVTFRCDPISEHNRLYWYRQTLGQGPEFLTYFQNEAQLEKSRLLSDRFSAERPKGSFSTLEIQRTEQGDSAMYLCASSLELDFSYEQYFGPGTRLTVT.

The rearrangement uses TRBV27 and TRBJ2-1, with 15 bases identical to TRBD2. With 4 bases clipped from V and 2 bases from J, the junction kept 3 bases outside the gene matches. The V gene's germline CDR1 is MNHEY and CDR2 SMNVEV (reference sequence). CDR3 length equals 17 residues. This CDR3 is CASSSWTSGRAYNEQFF. CDR3 nucleotides: TGTGCCAGCAGTTCGTGGACTAGCGGGAGGGCCTACAATGAGCAGTTCTTC.

The chain joins TRBV7-2 to TRBJ1-6; perhaps TRBD1 as D (5 bases). Trimming removed 7 bases at V and 6 bases at J, with 22 bases between. The CDR3 length is 17 residues. Germline V gene lookup returns CDR1 SGHTA and CDR2 FQGNSA. In nucleotides, the CDR3 is TGTGCCAGCACCTCCGGGGGAGGGACTTTTCTTAATTCACCCCTCCACTTT. Protein sequence: CASTSGGGTFLNSPLHF.

The rearrangement uses TRBV16 and TRBJ2-4, with 7 bases matching TRBD1. Germline V gene sequence: CDR1 KGHSY, CDR2 FQNENV. Germline trimming cut 4 bases from V and 6 bases from J; bases unmatched to any gene: 6. The CDR3 is 14 amino acids. The CDR3 here is CASSPAGGINIQYF. DNA of the CDR3: TGTGCCAGCAGCCCGGCAGGGGGTATAAACATTCAGTACTTC.

This clone was picked up a small number of times. V usage is TRBV6-4 and J usage is TRBJ2-1, with 8 bases aligning to TRBD2. The CDR3 runs 16 residues. J gave up 3 bases and V 4 bases, and 8 bases lay outside the gene matches. CDR1 and CDR2 (germline): MRHNA, SNTAGT. CDR3 nucleotides: TGTGCCAGCAGTGCCGATAGCGGGAACGGCTACAATGAGCAGTTCTTC. It specifies CASSADSGNGYNEQFF.

This rearrangement joins TRBV9 to TRBJ1-1; a possible D gene is TRBD1 (6 bases). From germline, CDR1 is SGDLS and CDR2 YYNGEE. Trimming shortened V by 4 bases and J by 5 bases, and 18 bases separated the two germline ends. The CDR3 totals 15 residues. CDR3 sequence reads: CASSIEGVYSTEAFF. CDR3 DNA: TGTGCCAGCAGCATCGAGGGGGTGTACTCGACTGAAGCTTTCTTT.

The chain joins TRBV23-1 to TRBJ1-1, with D unresolved. TRBV23-1 is reported as an ORF; its role is uncertain. Trimming removed 0 bases at V and 1 base at J, with 9 bases between. The CDR3 length is 15 residues. The CDR3 DNA follows: TGCGCCAGCAGTCAATCGGAGGGAAGGAACACTGAAGCTTTCTTT. Translated, it gives CASSQSEGRNTEAFF.

The chain uses TRBV5-6 and TRBJ2-7; D remains unclear. This CDR3 is built from 13 residues. Germline values: CDR1 SGHDT, CDR2 YYEEEE. The V and J ends lost 0 bases and 0 bases respectively, with 4 bases between them. The CDR3 DNA follows: TGTGCCAGCAGCTTGGGCTACTCCTACGAGCAGTACTTC. It codes for CASSLGYSYEQYF.

This sequence joins TRBV7-8 and TRBJ1-4; TRBD1 matches 7 bases. This CDR3 spans 13 amino acids. The V and J ends lost 4 bases and 8 bases, in that order; junction bases with no gene match: 4. Per germline, CDR1 SGHVS and CDR2 FQNEAQ. The CDR3: CASSSPQGEKLFF. For the CDR3, the DNA is TGTGCCAGCAGCTCCCCACAGGGGGAAAAACTGTTTTTT.

This chain connects TRBV15 to TRBJ2-7; 8 positions match TRBD1. In germline, CDR1 is LNHNV, CDR2 YYDKDF (reference sequence). This CDR3 is 15 amino acids long. The V and J ends lost 3 bases and 2 bases, in that order; junction bases with no gene match: 6. CDR3 sequence reads: CATSRKTGAPYEQYF. Written as DNA, the CDR3 is TGTGCCACCAGCAGGAAGACAGGGGCCCCCTACGAGCAGTACTTC.

This clone was found once. The chain uses TRBV27 and TRBJ1-5; D is uncertain. Germline CDR1 reads MNHEY; CDR2 reads SMNVEV (reference sequence). This CDR3 is built from 16 residues. The V and J ends lost 0 bases and 5 bases respectively, with 14 bases between them. CDR3 nucleotides: TGTGCCAGCAGTTTATCAGGCAGCCGAGCGGATCAGCCCCAGCATTTT. Its translation: CASSLSGSRADQPQHF.

V is TRBV27 and J is TRBJ2-1; 8 positions match TRBD1. The germline V gene has CDR1 MNHEY and CDR2 SMNVEV (reference sequence). The CDR3 totals 15 residues. The trim removed 5 bases at V and 4 bases at J, leaving 7 bases unmatched. The CDR3 DNA sequence: TGTGCCAGCAGTCTACAGGGGGAAGGGTACAATGAGCAGTTCTTC. Translation gives CASSLQGEGYNEQFF.

V usage is TRBV19 and J usage is TRBJ2-1, with 8 positions matching TRBD2. Losses at the gene ends were 6 bases for V and 4 bases for J; bases not matched to a gene: 2. This CDR3 is built from 13 residues. Germline CDR1 LNHDA, CDR2 SQIVND (reference sequence). The CDR3 protein is CASRAGGYNEQFF. CDR3 nucleotides: TGTGCCAGTAGGGCGGGAGGTTACAATGAGCAGTTCTTC.

The rearrangement uses TRBV4-2 and TRBJ2-5, with D possibly TRBD1 on 7 matching bases. TRBJ2-7 explains the end of the DNA better; the J call may be wrong. CDR1 is LGHNA and CDR2 is YNFKEQ in the germline V gene. The CDR3 covers 17 residues. CDR3 nucleotide sequence: TGTGCCAGCAGCCTACGGGGGACAGAGGACGTATCCTACGAGCAGTACTTC. Translating it yields CASSLRGTEDVSYEQYF.